The next 25 T cell receptor delta chains were all read from a single sample in a study of gamma-delta T cells after stem cell transplantation (dated by TCRdb to about 2016). Library creation used RT-PCR. TCRdb lists the instrument as Illumina MiSeq. Clonotypes were called again by TCRdb from the public reads via CATT, and duplicate nucleotide sequences were then merged into one entry. Counted in this sample were some 1,700 delta-chain clones; almost 4.5% of them appeared once. The ten most abundant clones make up around 31% of the sample. Material for sequencing was gamma-delta T cells. Source of these receptors: a human donor. It is not recorded whose cells these are; they may come from a transplant donor.

As to this clone: With only one base between it and a far larger clone, this is likely a read error. This chain links TRDV2 with TRDJ3, with 10 nucleotides matching TRDD3. Germline V gene lookup returns CDR1 GEAIGNYY and CDR2 EKD. The ends lost 3 bases at V and 2 bases at J; junction bases unmatched: 12. This CDR3 comprises 20 residues. DNA of the CDR3: TGTGCCTGTGACTCCCTGTCGGGGGATACGCGAGCCTGGGACACCCGACAGATGTTTTTC. Its translation: CACDSLSGDTRAWDTRQMFF.

A few counts support this clone. A much larger clonotype is one base distant, so this may be a read error. The chain has TRDV2 and TRDJ1; 9 bases align to TRDD3. Unmatched junction bases numbered 17, after V lost 2 bases and J lost 2 bases. The germline CDR1 and CDR2 sequences are GEAIGNYY and EKD. The CDR3 has 19 amino acids. CDR3 in amino acids: CACDSLGAWGIRDTDKLIF. DNA for the CDR3: TGTGCCTGTGACAGCCTTGGGGCCTGGGGGATTCGAGATACCGATAAACTCATCTTT.

The chain employs TRDV2 and TRDJ2; 7 nucleotides match TRDD3. CDR3 length: 21 residues. Germline V gives CDR1 GEAIGNYY, CDR2 EKD. The ends lost 0 bases at V and 3 bases at J; junction bases unmatched: 21. The CDR3 DNA reads as TGTGCCTGTGACACCTTGGGACTGGGGTCGTCCGTCGAATCTATGACAGCACAACTCTTCTTT. Translation: CACDTLGLGSSVESMTAQLFF.

As for this clone: This likely stems from a read error, as it lies one base from a far larger clone. This chain links TRDV2 with TRDJ1, with 8 bases that match TRDD3. Trimming at V came to 2 bases and at J to 1 base, leaving 2 bases not matched to a gene. Germline lookup yields CDR1 GEAIGNYY and CDR2 EKD. CDR3 length equals 14 residues. The CDR3 nucleotides are TGTGCCTGTGACAAACTGGGGGGCACCGATAAACTCATCTTT. Its protein is CACDKLGGTDKLIF.

As concerns this clone: For this DNA, TCRdb reports the protein of a much larger clone, which diverges at residue 8, most likely from a read error; the protein presented here is translated directly from the DNA. The chain employs TRDV2 and TRDJ1, with 7 nucleotides matching TRDD3. This CDR3 is built from 16 residues. V lost 0 bases, J lost 5 bases, and 11 bases stayed unmatched. Germline V gene lookup returns CDR1 GEAIGNYY and CDR2 EKD. This CDR3 reads CACDTLGAAETDKLIF. For the CDR3, the DNA is TGTGCCTGTGACACCCTGGGGGCGGCCGAGACTGATAAACTCATCTTT.

Concerning this clone: The mismatch at residue 8 between this DNA's translation and the TCRdb protein of a much larger clone likely reflects a read error; the protein shown is translated from the DNA. The chain recombines TRDV2 with TRDJ1, with 8 bases that match TRDD3. Trimming cost V 0 bases and J 0 bases; bases outside gene matches: 11. Germline loops: CDR1 GEAIGNYY, CDR2 EKD. This CDR3 contains 18 residues. The chain's CDR3 is CACDTVSVGYGDTDKLIF. The CDR3 DNA is TGTGCCTGTGACACCGTATCTGTGGGATACGGGGACACCGATAAACTCATCTTT.

On this clone: Possible read error: a much larger clone is one base away. The V call is TRDV2, the J call TRDJ1; 11 positions agree with TRDD3. The CDR3 is 21 residues long. Germline V CDR1 and CDR2: GEAIGNYY, EKD. CDR3 nucleotide sequence: TGTGCCTGTGACACCGTTGCCAGGACGTCTGGGGGATACTCCTCCACCGCTAAACTCATCTTT. This sequence encodes CACDTVARTSGGYSSTAKLIF.

This clone was observed a few times. This likely came from a read error, as a far larger clone is one base away. Other DNA sequences of this sample code for an identical CDR3. The chain is built from TRDV2 and TRDJ1; TRDD3 might be the D (6 bases). Germline V gene sequence: CDR1 GEAIGNYY, CDR2 EKD. Between the trimmed V and J ends, which lost 3 bases and 0 bases, there was a span of 19 bases. The CDR3 length is 17 residues. For the CDR3, the DNA is TGTGCCTGTGACCTGCTGGGAGATACGGGGTACACCGATAAACTCATCTTT. Amino acid sequence: CACDLLGDTGYTDKLIF.

In DNA form, the CDR3 reads TGTGCTCTTGGGGAACTACTGCTCCACACCGATAAACTCATCTTT. Translated: CALGELLLHTDKLIF. The chain employs TRDV1 and TRDJ1; D remains ambiguous. V was trimmed by 0 bases and J by 0 bases, leaving 8 bases between them. Germline CDR1 TSWWSYY, CDR2 QGS. This CDR3 comprises 15 residues.

This clone was observed a handful of times. The J gene is TRDJ1, the V gene TRDV2; 7 bases match TRDD3. The V segment lost 3 bases and the J segment 7 bases; nucleotides outside the gene matches: 13. CDR3 size: 15 residues. Germline CDR1 GEAIGNYY, CDR2 EKD. The CDR3 DNA reads as TGTGCCTGTGACCCGACTGGGGCCTACAGGGGTAAACTCATCTTT. The encoded protein is CACDPTGAYRGKLIF.

The sample holds a few counts of this clone. Relative to the germline gene, one junction end is altered; a read error may explain this. V gene TRDV2 combines with J gene TRDJ3; 9 bases are shared with TRDD3. CDR3 length: 20 amino acids. The germline V gene encodes CDR1 GEAIGNYY and CDR2 EKD. In nucleotides, the CDR3 is TGTGCCTGTGACTTGGCACTGGGGGACGCGAGCTCCTGTGACACCCGACCGATGTTTTTC. Protein sequence: CACDLALGDASSCDTRPMFF.

This chain links TRDV2 with TRDJ1; TRDD3 matches at 8 bases. The CDR3 spans 23 residues. V shed 3 bases, J shed 0 bases, and the junction held 29 bases outside the gene matches. The germline gives CDR1 GEAIGNYY, CDR2 EKD. CDR3 sequence reads: CACDSIPAAVGYAGQGYTDKLIF. The CDR3 nucleotides read TGTGCCTGTGACTCCATTCCCGCGGCTGTGGGATACGCAGGTCAGGGGTACACCGATAAACTCATCTTT.

As concerns this clone: This likely came from a read error, as a far larger clone is one base away. The genes are TRDV2 and TRDJ3; 7 positions match TRDD3. The length of the CDR3 is 25 residues. The germline V gene encodes CDR1 GEAIGNYY and CDR2 EKD. Trimming cost V 2 bases and J 1 base; bases outside gene matches: 28. In DNA form, the CDR3 reads TGTGCCTGTGACATCGTGAGTGGATGGGGGACCCCGCTTCGTTTATCGTCCTGGGACACCCGACAGATGTTTTTC. It is translated as CACDIVSGWGTPLRLSSWDTRQMFF.

This clone was seen a handful of times. This may come from a read error, since a much larger clone is one base off. The V call is TRDV2, the J call TRDJ1; 7 nucleotides align to TRDD3. The CDR3 covers 15 residues. Germline trimming cut 2 bases from V and 4 bases from J; bases unmatched to any gene: 9. Per germline, CDR1 GEAIGNYY and CDR2 EKD. CDR3 DNA: TGTGCCTGTGACAACCTGGGGGCTCAGGACGATAAACTCATCTTT. This sequence encodes CACDNLGAQDDKLIF.

Details on this clone: The TCRdb record carries a much larger clone's protein, which differs from this DNA's translation at residue 7; a read error is the likely cause, and the protein listed here is the DNA translation. The V gene is TRDV2, the J gene TRDJ1; D gene uncertain. Germline assignment: CDR1 GEAIGNYY and CDR2 EKD. V was pared by 1 base and J by 4 bases, with 18 bases between. The CDR3 runs to 16 residues. In nucleotides, the CDR3 is TGTGCCTGTGACACGGTCAGGGCCTCACGGGGCGATAAACTCATCTTT. Residues: CACDTVRASRGDKLIF.

This clone came up once. One base separates it from a far larger clone, so it is likely a read error. The same CDR3 can be traced to other DNA sequences in this sample. The gene calls are TRDV2 and TRDJ3; 9 nucleotides match TRDD3. Trimming took 0 bases from V and 0 from J; bases not matched to a gene: 20. The CDR3 consists of 24 residues. CDR1 and CDR2 from the germline V gene are GEAIGNYY and EKD. This CDR3 reads CACDTISETSPGGYSSWDTRQMFF. The CDR3 nucleotides are TGTGCCTGTGACACCATATCAGAGACCTCGCCCGGGGGATACAGCTCCTGGGACACCCGACAGATGTTTTTC.

Sample share makes this clone large. The identical CDR3 is also encoded by other nucleotide sequences in the sample. V and J are TRDV2 and TRDJ1; the match to TRDD3 covers 12 bases. Germline V gene data show CDR1 as GEAIGNYY and CDR2 as EKD. CDR3 length: 20 amino acids. V lost 1 base to trimming and J lost 4 bases; unmatched junction nucleotides: 18. The CDR3 bases are TGTGCCTGTGACACGGTAGCTGGGGGATACGTCCGGAACCCTGTCGATAAACTCATCTTT. This translates into CACDTVAGGYVRNPVDKLIF.

A note on this clone: A read error likely explains why the TCRdb protein, taken from a much larger clone, differs from this DNA's translation at residue 5; the protein shown is translated from the DNA. This chain connects TRDV2 to TRDJ1; 8 nucleotides agree with TRDD3. This CDR3 spans 17 amino acids. The germline gives CDR1 GEAIGNYY, CDR2 EKD. The CDR3, as DNA: TGTGCCTGTGACAAACTGGGGGTCACGGCGACCACCGATAAGCTCATCTTT. It is translated as CACDKLGVTATTDKLIF.

Note on this clone: A far larger clone is only one base removed, so a read error is likely. The chain joins TRDV2 to TRDJ1, with 12 nucleotides matching TRDD3. CDR1 GEAIGNYY and CDR2 EKD come from the germline V gene. The CDR3 totals 23 residues. CDR3 coding DNA: TGTGCCGGTGACTCCATTCCCGAGGCTGGGGGATACGCAGGTCAGGGGTACACCGATAAACTCATCTTT. This gives the protein CAGDSIPEAGGYAGQGYTDKLIF.

This clone was counted only a few times. TCRdb lists the protein of a much larger clone for this DNA, which differs at residue 5, so this is likely a read error; the protein given here is translated from the DNA itself. The chain combines TRDV2 with TRDJ1; 9 nucleotides line up with TRDD2. V shed 3 bases, J shed 0 bases, and the junction held 13 bases outside the gene matches. The CDR3 contains 18 residues. Per the germline V gene, CDR1 is GEAIGNYY and CDR2 is EKD. CDR3 residues: CACDAILPTGAYTDKLIF. The CDR3 region has the DNA TGTGCCTGTGACGCAATCCTTCCTACTGGGGCATACACCGATAAACTCATCTTT.

A few counts support this clone. One end of the junction does not line up with germline, which may come from a read error. The chain uses TRDV2 and TRDJ1; the match to TRDD3 covers 13 bases. Germline-derived CDR1 and CDR2 are GEAIGNYY and EKD. CDR3 length: 18 residues. The CDR3 here is CACDTVLGDTKYTDELIF. The CDR3 region has the DNA TGTGCCTGTGACACAGTACTGGGGGATACGAAGTACACCGATGAACTCATCTTT.

In this sample, this clone turned up a few times. TCRdb pairs this DNA with a much larger clone's protein that differs at residue 14, likely a read error; the protein shown was translated from the DNA. The chain joins TRDV2 to TRDJ1; 9 nucleotides agree with TRDD3. Germline CDR1 and CDR2: GEAIGNYY and EKD. The CDR3 has 18 residues. CDR3 in DNA: TGTGCCTGTGACACCGTCTCGAAACTGGGGGAGAGCACCAATAAACTCATCTTT. It codes for CACDTVSKLGESTNKLIF.

This clone appeared a few times. Given a far larger clone just one base away, this is likely a sequencing read error. This CDR3 is also generated by other DNA sequences in the sample. The chain couples TRDV2 to TRDJ1, with 9 bases identical to TRDD3. CDR1 and CDR2 from the germline V gene are GEAIGNYY and EKD. This CDR3 contains 13 residues. DNA of the CDR3: TGCGCCTGTGACACCTGGGGGATCGATAAACTCATCTTT. Protein: CACDTWGIDKLIF.

Within the sample, this clone is large (0.1 to 1%). This specimen includes other DNA sequences encoding the same CDR3. The V call is TRDV2, the J call TRDJ3; TRDD3 aligns across 9 bases. The junction had 2 bases not matched to a gene; V was cut back by 0 bases and J by 0 bases. The CDR3 totals 18 residues. Per the germline V gene, CDR1 is GEAIGNYY and CDR2 is EKD. The CDR3 loop reads CACDTGDTRSWDTRQMFF. The CDR3 DNA reads TGTGCCTGTGACACCGGGGATACGCGCTCCTGGGACACCCGACAGATGTTTTTC.

This clone occurred a few times. Only one base separates this from a far larger clonotype, so it likely reflects a read error. The rearrangement joins TRDV2 to TRDJ1; 12 nucleotides align to TRDD3. The CDR3 loop spans 19 amino acids. V trimming: 0 bases; J trimming: 9 bases; junction bases outside the gene matches: 19. CDR1 is GEAIGNYY, CDR2 EKD, per germline. CDR3 sequence reads: CACDTVVGGKGWGIRQLIF. The CDR3 nucleotides read TGTGCCTGTGACACCGTGGTCGGGGGCAAGGGCTGGGGGATACGCCAACTCATCTTT.